The rows below give T cell receptor beta chains drawn from one sample of a study of graft-versus-host responses after intestinal transplantation. Repertoires were generated with immunoSEQ multiplex PCR, while TCRdb's copy carries only in-frame clones and drops some. Of 80,000 to 85,000 clones detected, roughly 89% appear once; the ten largest clones hold less than 0.1%. These receptors have no identified antigens. The sequencing used unstimulated CD4+ T cells sorted from spleen or lymph node cells, collected before intestinal transplant. The receptors originated from a human donor who received an intestinal transplant. Both conserved end residues are part of each CDR3. D genes are given only for firm matches. The size of a clone is reported for some rows only, either as once, few or many, or as a class for expanded clones.

V gene: TRBV2; clone size: few; D gene: NA; J gene: TRBJ1-5; CDR3 protein: CASSTGQKITNQPQHF; CDR3 DNA: TGTGCCAGCAGTACAGGACAGAAAATCACCAATCAGCCCCAGCATTTT
V gene: TRBV19; clone size: once; D gene: TRBD2; J gene: TRBJ2-7; CDR3 protein: CASSPAGGLAATYEQYF; CDR3 DNA: TGTGCCAGTAGCCCCGCGGGAGGACTAGCGGCGACCTACGAGCAGTACTTC
V gene: TRBV2; clone size: NA; D gene: TRBD1; J gene: TRBJ2-7; CDR3 protein: CASSWDSEDEQYF; CDR3 DNA: TGTGCCAGCAGCTGGGACAGCGAAGACGAGCAGTACTTC
V gene: TRBV5-1; clone size: NA; D gene: TRBD2; J gene: TRBJ2-1; CDR3 protein: CASSFSFVAGGYNEQFF; CDR3 DNA: TGCGCCAGCAGCTTCTCATTCGTAGCGGGGGGGTACAATGAGCAGTTCTTC
V gene: TRBV25-1; clone size: NA; D gene: NA; J gene: TRBJ1-1; CDR3 protein: CASSEYRGQSGAFF; CDR3 DNA: TGTGCCAGCAGTGAATACCGCGGGCAAAGTGGAGCTTTCTTT
V gene: TRBV27; clone size: NA; D gene: NA; J gene: TRBJ1-1; CDR3 protein: CASSLGRGDTEAFF; CDR3 DNA: TGTGCCAGCAGTTTGGGGCGGGGGGATACTGAAGCTTTCTTT
V gene: TRBV30; clone size: NA; D gene: NA; J gene: TRBJ1-4; CDR3 protein: CAWSGGGSNEKLFF; CDR3 DNA: TGTGCCTGGAGTGGAGGAGGGTCTAATGAAAAACTGTTTTTT
V gene: TRBV11-3; clone size: NA; D gene: TRBD1; J gene: TRBJ1-6; CDR3 protein: CASSLSRGHSPLHF; CDR3 DNA: TGTGCCAGCAGCTTATCCAGGGGGCACTCACCCCTCCACTTT
V gene: TRBV6-5; clone size: once; D gene: NA; J gene: TRBJ1-1; CDR3 protein: CASSFTAGRMNTEAFF; CDR3 DNA: TGTGCCAGCAGTTTTACCGCAGGGCGGATGAACACTGAAGCTTTCTTT
V gene: TRBV19; clone size: NA; D gene: TRBD1; J gene: TRBJ2-6; CDR3 protein: CASSIFWTGVSGANVLTF; CDR3 DNA: TGTGCCAGTAGTATATTCTGGACAGGGGTCTCTGGGGCCAACGTCCTGACTTTC
V gene: TRBV27; clone size: NA; D gene: NA; J gene: TRBJ2-5; CDR3 protein: CASSREFRGFETQYF; CDR3 DNA: TGTGCCAGCAGTCGTGAGTTCAGGGGATTCGAGACCCAGTACTTC
V gene: TRBV6-6; clone size: NA; D gene: TRBD2; J gene: TRBJ2-7; CDR3 protein: CASSHSGGGYEQYF; CDR3 DNA: TGTGCCAGCAGTCATAGCGGGGGGGGCTACGAGCAGTACTTC
V gene: TRBV4-1; clone size: NA; D gene: NA; J gene: TRBJ2-1; CDR3 protein: CASSQEDWGVEQFF; CDR3 DNA: TGCGCCAGCAGCCAAGAAGATTGGGGGGTTGAGCAGTTCTTC
V gene: TRBV4-3; clone size: NA; D gene: TRBD2; J gene: TRBJ2-7; CDR3 protein: CASSQVGISGLAGPYEQYF; CDR3 DNA: TGCGCCAGCAGCCAAGTAGGTATATCTGGGCTAGCGGGGCCCTACGAGCAGTACTTC
V gene: TRBV7-2; clone size: NA; D gene: NA; J gene: TRBJ2-2; CDR3 protein: CASSRPEGGKAGELFF; CDR3 DNA: TGTGCCAGCAGCCGTCCTGAAGGAGGGAAGGCCGGGGAGCTGTTTTTT
V gene: TRBV9; clone size: NA; D gene: TRBD1; J gene: TRBJ1-1; CDR3 protein: CASSAKPTGVGGTEAFF; CDR3 DNA: TGTGCCAGCAGCGCCAAACCGACAGGGGTAGGAGGCACTGAAGCTTTCTTT
V gene: TRBV5-1; clone size: NA; D gene: TRBD2; J gene: TRBJ2-3; CDR3 protein: CASSEGLAGGLDTQYF; CDR3 DNA: TGCGCCAGCAGCGAAGGACTAGCGGGGGGCTTAGATACGCAGTATTTT
V gene: TRBV11-2; clone size: NA; D gene: TRBD2; J gene: TRBJ2-1; CDR3 protein: CASSPRDYLGSYNEQFF; CDR3 DNA: TGTGCCAGCAGCCCTAGGGACTACCTTGGCTCCTACAATGAGCAGTTCTTC
V gene: TRBV2; clone size: NA; D gene: NA; J gene: TRBJ1-1; CDR3 protein: CASTQGQRKNTEAFF; CDR3 DNA: TGTGCCAGCACGCAGGGGCAGCGAAAAAACACTGAAGCTTTCTTT
V gene: TRBV19; clone size: few; D gene: TRBD1; J gene: TRBJ2-1; CDR3 protein: CASGWDRWGNEQFF; CDR3 DNA: TGTGCCAGCGGTTGGGACAGGTGGGGCAATGAGCAGTTCTTC
V gene: TRBV10-1; clone size: NA; D gene: NA; J gene: TRBJ2-7; CDR3 protein: CASSPNAGYEQYF; CDR3 DNA: TGCGCCAGCAGCCCTAATGCGGGCTACGAGCAGTACTTC
V gene: TRBV10-2; clone size: NA; D gene: TRBD1; J gene: TRBJ1-2; CDR3 protein: CASSATGGAYYGYTF; CDR3 DNA: TGCGCCAGCAGTGCTACAGGGGGCGCCTACTATGGCTACACCTTC
V gene: TRBV14; clone size: NA; D gene: TRBD1; J gene: TRBJ1-1; CDR3 protein: CASSHRAGTGGTEAFF; CDR3 DNA: TGTGCCAGCAGCCATCGAGCCGGGACAGGGGGCACTGAAGCTTTCTTT
V gene: TRBV6-6; clone size: NA; D gene: NA; J gene: TRBJ1-1; CDR3 protein: CASSQFGGPRAEAFF; CDR3 DNA: TGTGCCAGCAGTCAATTTGGGGGCCCCCGCGCTGAAGCTTTCTTT
V gene: TRBV5-1; clone size: NA; D gene: TRBD1; J gene: TRBJ2-7; CDR3 protein: CASSYDRGVYEQYF; CDR3 DNA: TGCGCCAGCAGCTATGACAGGGGGGTCTACGAGCAGTACTTC
V gene: TRBV9; clone size: NA; D gene: NA; J gene: TRBJ2-6; CDR3 protein: CASTPRGGANVLTF; CDR3 DNA: TGTGCCAGCACCCCAAGGGGGGGAGCCAACGTCCTGACTTTC
V gene: TRBV19; clone size: NA; D gene: NA; J gene: TRBJ1-2; CDR3 protein: CASSPRGTPYGYTF; CDR3 DNA: TGTGCCAGTAGTCCCCGCGGCACTCCCTATGGCTACACCTTC
V gene: TRBV19; clone size: NA; D gene: NA; J gene: TRBJ1-2; CDR3 protein: CASSIAESYGYTF; CDR3 DNA: TGTGCCAGTAGTATCGCCGAGAGCTATGGCTACACCTTC
V gene: TRBV9; clone size: NA; D gene: TRBD2; J gene: TRBJ2-2; CDR3 protein: CASSFGQGGKTGELFF; CDR3 DNA: TGTGCCAGCAGCTTTGGGCAGGGAGGGAAAACCGGGGAGCTGTTTTTT
V gene: TRBV5-6; clone size: NA; D gene: NA; J gene: TRBJ1-1; CDR3 protein: CASTLFGQSGLMNTEAFF; CDR3 DNA: TGTGCCAGCACCCTCTTTGGACAGTCGGGTTTGATGAACACTGAAGCTTTCTTT
V gene: TRBV7-9; clone size: NA; D gene: TRBD1; J gene: TRBJ1-3; CDR3 protein: CASSLGDRGLIFSGNTIYF; CDR3 DNA: TGTGCCAGCAGCTTAGGGGACAGGGGCCTTATTTTCTCTGGAAACACCATATATTTT
V gene: TRBV7-2; clone size: NA; D gene: NA; J gene: TRBJ1-1; CDR3 protein: CASSLGLGQGVNTEAFF; CDR3 DNA: TGTGCCAGCAGCTTAGGTTTGGGGCAGGGTGTGAACACTGAAGCTTTCTTT
V gene: TRBV2; clone size: NA; D gene: TRBD2; J gene: TRBJ2-5; CDR3 protein: CASVERGGPETQYF; CDR3 DNA: TGTGCCAGCGTTGAGCGGGGGGGCCCCGAGACCCAGTACTTC
V gene: TRBV5-8; clone size: NA; D gene: NA; J gene: TRBJ1-3; CDR3 protein: CASSWRPGTGNTIYF; CDR3 DNA: TGTGCCAGCAGCTGGCGGCCGGGTACTGGAAACACCATATATTTT
V gene: TRBV19; clone size: NA; D gene: TRBD1; J gene: TRBJ1-5; CDR3 protein: CASSTGQGGNQPQHF; CDR3 DNA: TGTGCCAGTAGTACGGGACAGGGAGGCAATCAGCCCCAGCATTTT
V gene: TRBV5-1; clone size: NA; D gene: NA; J gene: TRBJ2-2; CDR3 protein: CASSLRDTLVTGELFF; CDR3 DNA: TGCGCCAGCAGCTTGAGGGACACGCTAGTAACCGGGGAGCTGTTTTTT
V gene: TRBV15; clone size: NA; D gene: TRBD2; J gene: TRBJ2-3; CDR3 protein: CATSRDRQRGWTDTQYF; CDR3 DNA: TGTGCCACCAGCAGAGATCGTCAGCGGGGGTGGACAGATACGCAGTATTTT
V gene: TRBV25-1; clone size: NA; D gene: NA; J gene: TRBJ2-1; CDR3 protein: CASSARGSNEQFF; CDR3 DNA: TGTGCCAGCAGTGCGAGGGGGAGTAATGAGCAGTTCTTC
V gene: TRBV5-1; clone size: NA; D gene: TRBD1; J gene: TRBJ1-1; CDR3 protein: CASSLGGGTGGKNTEAFF; CDR3 DNA: TGCGCCAGCAGTTTGGGGGGCGGGACAGGGGGAAAAAACACTGAAGCTTTCTTT
V gene: TRBV2; clone size: NA; D gene: TRBD1; J gene: TRBJ1-2; CDR3 protein: CASRTGTGGSGYTF; CDR3 DNA: TGTGCCAGCAGGACCGGGACAGGGGGATCTGGCTACACCTTC
V gene: TRBV7-9; clone size: NA; D gene: TRBD1; J gene: TRBJ2-3; CDR3 protein: CASSREGANTDTQYF; CDR3 DNA: TGTGCCAGCAGCAGAGAGGGGGCTAACACAGATACGCAGTATTTT
V gene: TRBV4-3; clone size: NA; D gene: NA; J gene: TRBJ2-7; CDR3 protein: CASSQNDRGGFYEQYF; CDR3 DNA: TGCGCCAGCAGCCAAAATGACAGGGGAGGGTTTTACGAGCAGTACTTC
V gene: TRBV11-3; clone size: once; D gene: NA; J gene: TRBJ2-7; CDR3 protein: CASSLEATVYYEQYF; CDR3 DNA: TGTGCCAGCAGCTTAGAGGCGACAGTTTACTACGAGCAGTACTTC
V gene: TRBV10-3; clone size: NA; D gene: NA; J gene: TRBJ2-3; CDR3 protein: CAISEPGGTDTQYF; CDR3 DNA: TGTGCCATCAGTGAGCCAGGGGGCACAGATACGCAGTATTTT
V gene: TRBV7-2; clone size: once; D gene: NA; J gene: TRBJ2-3; CDR3 protein: CASSRTGDTQYF; CDR3 DNA: TGTGCCAGCAGCCGGACTGGCGATACGCAGTATTTT
V gene: TRBV19; clone size: NA; D gene: NA; J gene: TRBJ1-6; CDR3 protein: CASSIDPRDSPLHF; CDR3 DNA: TGTGCCAGTAGTATAGATCCACGAGATTCACCCCTCCACTTT